This T cell receptor beta chain was found in a study of TIL therapy for anti-PD-1-resistant metastatic lung cancer. Turning to the study itself: Median patient age was approximately 59, ranging roughly 38-75 years. Tumors carried a median 1.5 non-synonymous mutations per megabase.

This sample's time point: pre-treatment sample, taken before nivolumab and TIL therapy. The tumor samples were excised metastases, mostly pleural nodules or supraclavicular lymph nodes. This was the immunoSEQ v3 assay. Sequencing depth was around 2.2 million read pairs for survey level, about 5-6 million for deep. Sequencing was performed with immunoSEQ multiplex PCR; in TCRdb, only in-frame clones are kept and a portion is missing. The table has approximately 24,000 clones, just under 75% seen once. Study-level findings and limits: Many TIL product clones were absent from baseline tumor, suggesting clonal contraction.

This clone was detected a few times. Antigen unknown. The source was tumor tissue, collected at baseline. This clonotype was obtained from a person between 25 and 80 years old with non-small cell lung cancer.

CDR3 amino acids: CASTLAGQGNSPLHF. CDR3 coding DNA: TGCGCCAGCACCTTGGCGGGACAGGGGAATTCACCCCTCCACTTT. V is TRBV10-2 and J is TRBJ1-6, with 10 positions matching TRBD1. With V trimmed by 7 bases and J by 7 bases, 7 bases remained unmatched. Per the germline V gene, CDR1 is WSHSY and CDR2 is SAAADI. This CDR3 has 15 residues.